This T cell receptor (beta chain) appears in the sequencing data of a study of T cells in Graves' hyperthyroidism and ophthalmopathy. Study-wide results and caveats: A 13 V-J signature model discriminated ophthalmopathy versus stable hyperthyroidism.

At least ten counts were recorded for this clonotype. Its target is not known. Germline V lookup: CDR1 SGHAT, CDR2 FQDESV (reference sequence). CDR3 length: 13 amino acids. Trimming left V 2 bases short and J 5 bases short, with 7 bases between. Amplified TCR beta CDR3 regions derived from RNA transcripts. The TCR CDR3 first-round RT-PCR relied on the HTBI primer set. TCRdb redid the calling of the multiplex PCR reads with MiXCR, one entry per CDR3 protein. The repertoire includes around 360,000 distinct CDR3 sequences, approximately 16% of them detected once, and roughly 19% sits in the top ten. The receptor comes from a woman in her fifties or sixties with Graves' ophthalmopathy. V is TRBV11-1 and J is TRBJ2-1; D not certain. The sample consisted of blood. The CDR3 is CASSLSQNNEQFF. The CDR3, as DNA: TGTGCCAGCAGCTTAAGCCAGAACAATGAGCAGTTCTTC. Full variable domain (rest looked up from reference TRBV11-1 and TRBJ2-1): EAEVAQSPRYKITEKSQAVAFWCDPISGHATLYWYRQILGQGPELLVQFQDESVVDDSQLPKDRFSAERLKGVDSTLKIQPAELGDSAMYLCASSLSQNNEQFFGPGTRLTVL.